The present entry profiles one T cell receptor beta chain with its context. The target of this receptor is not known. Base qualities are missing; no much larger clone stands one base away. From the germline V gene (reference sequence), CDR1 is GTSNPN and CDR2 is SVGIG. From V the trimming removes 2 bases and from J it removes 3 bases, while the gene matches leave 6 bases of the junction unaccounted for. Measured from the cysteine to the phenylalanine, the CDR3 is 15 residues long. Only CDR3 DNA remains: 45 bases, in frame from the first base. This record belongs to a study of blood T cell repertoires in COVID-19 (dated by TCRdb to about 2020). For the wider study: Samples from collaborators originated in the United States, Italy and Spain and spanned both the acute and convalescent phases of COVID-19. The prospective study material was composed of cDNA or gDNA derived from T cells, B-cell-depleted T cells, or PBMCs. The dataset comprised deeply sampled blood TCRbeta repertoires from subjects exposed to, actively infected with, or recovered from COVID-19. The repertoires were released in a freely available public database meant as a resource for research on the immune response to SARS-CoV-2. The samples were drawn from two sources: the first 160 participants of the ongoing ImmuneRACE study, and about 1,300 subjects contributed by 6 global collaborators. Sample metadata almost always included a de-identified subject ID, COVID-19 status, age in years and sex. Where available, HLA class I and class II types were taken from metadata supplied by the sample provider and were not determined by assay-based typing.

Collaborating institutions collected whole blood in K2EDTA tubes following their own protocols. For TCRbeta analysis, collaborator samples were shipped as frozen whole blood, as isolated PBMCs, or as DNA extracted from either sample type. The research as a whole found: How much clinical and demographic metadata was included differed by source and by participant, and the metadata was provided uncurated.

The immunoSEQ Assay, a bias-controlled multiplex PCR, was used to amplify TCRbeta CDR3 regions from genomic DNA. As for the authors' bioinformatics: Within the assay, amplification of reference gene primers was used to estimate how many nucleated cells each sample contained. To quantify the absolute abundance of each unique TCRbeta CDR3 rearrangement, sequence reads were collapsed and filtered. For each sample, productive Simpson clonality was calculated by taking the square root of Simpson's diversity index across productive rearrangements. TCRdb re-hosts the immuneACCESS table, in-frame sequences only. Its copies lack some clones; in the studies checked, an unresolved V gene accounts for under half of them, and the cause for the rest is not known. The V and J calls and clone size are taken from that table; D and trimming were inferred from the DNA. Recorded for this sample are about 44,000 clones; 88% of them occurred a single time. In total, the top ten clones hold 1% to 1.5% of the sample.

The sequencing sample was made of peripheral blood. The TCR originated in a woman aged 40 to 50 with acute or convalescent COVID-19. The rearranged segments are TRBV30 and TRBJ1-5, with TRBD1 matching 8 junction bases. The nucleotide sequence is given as TGTGCCTGGAGTAGAGGGACAGGAAACAATCAGCCCCAGCATTTT. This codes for CAWSRGTGNNQPQHF.